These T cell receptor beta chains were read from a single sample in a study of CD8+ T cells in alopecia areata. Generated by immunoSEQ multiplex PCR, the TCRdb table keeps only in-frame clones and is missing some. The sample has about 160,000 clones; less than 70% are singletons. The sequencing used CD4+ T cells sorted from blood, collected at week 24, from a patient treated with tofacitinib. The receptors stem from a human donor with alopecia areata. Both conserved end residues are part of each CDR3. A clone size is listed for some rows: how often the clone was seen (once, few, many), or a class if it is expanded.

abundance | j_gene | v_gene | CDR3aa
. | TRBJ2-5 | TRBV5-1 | CASSPGMDQETQYF
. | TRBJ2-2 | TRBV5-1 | CASSARDYDTGELFF
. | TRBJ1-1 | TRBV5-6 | CASSLAPGENTEAFF
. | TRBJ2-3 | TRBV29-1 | CSVGTGQDTQYF
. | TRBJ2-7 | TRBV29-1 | CSVGGTRDRAISEQYF
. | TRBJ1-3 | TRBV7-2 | CASSLLGNTIYF
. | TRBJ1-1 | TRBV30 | CAWSVLGQGAEAFF
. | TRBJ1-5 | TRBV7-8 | CASSLAKGQPQHF
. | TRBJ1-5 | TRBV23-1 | CASSQLDIKVGNQPQHF
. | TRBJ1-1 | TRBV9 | CASSVNRGTEAFF
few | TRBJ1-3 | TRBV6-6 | CASRNRESGNTIYF
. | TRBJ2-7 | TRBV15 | CATSIAGGAEQYF
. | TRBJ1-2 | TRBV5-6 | CASSSRVIRYYGYTF
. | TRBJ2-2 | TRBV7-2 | CASSLNRELFF
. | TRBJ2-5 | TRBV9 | CASSVVGRYQETQYF
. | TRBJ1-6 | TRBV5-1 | CASSSGQASSPLHF
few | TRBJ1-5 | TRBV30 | CAWSVSETAQHF
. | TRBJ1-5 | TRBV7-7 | CASSFGGCQPQHF
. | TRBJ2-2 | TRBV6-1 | CASSKFTGELFF
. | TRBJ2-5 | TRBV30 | CAWKRPGGQETQYF
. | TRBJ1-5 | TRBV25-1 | CASSASGNSNQPQHF
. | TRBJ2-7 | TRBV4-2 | CASSQDVQVSSYEQYF
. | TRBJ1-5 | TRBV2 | CASSVDRGQPQHF
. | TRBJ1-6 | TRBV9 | CASSVEVGSPLHF
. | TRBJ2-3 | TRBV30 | CAWSVGVSTRTDTQYF
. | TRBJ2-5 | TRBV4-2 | CASSQEASGGASAETQYF
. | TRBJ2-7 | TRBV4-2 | CASSHTPRRGQVYEQYF
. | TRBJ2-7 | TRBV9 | CASSVGTGQGDRRYF
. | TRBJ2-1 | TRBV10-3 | CAISRAGGNNEQFF
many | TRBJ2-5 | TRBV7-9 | CASSLGTGLAQVTQYF
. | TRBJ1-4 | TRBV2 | CASRESTVSNEKLFF
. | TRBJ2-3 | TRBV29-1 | CSVESGVTDTQYF
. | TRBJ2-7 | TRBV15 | CATSRGGEGYEQYF
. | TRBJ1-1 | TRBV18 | CASSSQQLNTEAFF
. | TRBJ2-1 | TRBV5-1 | CASSLVLAVTYNEQFF
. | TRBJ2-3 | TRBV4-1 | CASSPRDSGGPSSTDTQYF
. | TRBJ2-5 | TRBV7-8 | CASSLGPTQETQYF
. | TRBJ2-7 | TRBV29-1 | CSAKDSPGASEQYF
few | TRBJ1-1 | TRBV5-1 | CASLGAKMAEAFF
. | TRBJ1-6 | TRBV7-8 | CASSLAGAEWDSPLHF
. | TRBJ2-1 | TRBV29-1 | CSAGGQPNEQFF
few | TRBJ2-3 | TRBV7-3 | CASSLGLAGVTDTQYF
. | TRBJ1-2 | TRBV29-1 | CSTWARQQYGYTF
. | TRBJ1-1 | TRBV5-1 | CASSGELMNTEAFF
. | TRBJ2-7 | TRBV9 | CASSVALYGEQYF
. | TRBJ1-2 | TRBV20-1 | CSARGVETF
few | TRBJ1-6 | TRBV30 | CAWSGTPNSPLHF
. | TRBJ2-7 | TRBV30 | CAWSRTETYEQYF
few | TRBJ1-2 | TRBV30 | CAWSVGIYGYTF
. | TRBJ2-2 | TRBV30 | CAWSQTLTGAGELFF
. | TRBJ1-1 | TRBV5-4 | CASSLSNRQAFF
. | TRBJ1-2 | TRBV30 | CAWAQSLRGGTYGYTF